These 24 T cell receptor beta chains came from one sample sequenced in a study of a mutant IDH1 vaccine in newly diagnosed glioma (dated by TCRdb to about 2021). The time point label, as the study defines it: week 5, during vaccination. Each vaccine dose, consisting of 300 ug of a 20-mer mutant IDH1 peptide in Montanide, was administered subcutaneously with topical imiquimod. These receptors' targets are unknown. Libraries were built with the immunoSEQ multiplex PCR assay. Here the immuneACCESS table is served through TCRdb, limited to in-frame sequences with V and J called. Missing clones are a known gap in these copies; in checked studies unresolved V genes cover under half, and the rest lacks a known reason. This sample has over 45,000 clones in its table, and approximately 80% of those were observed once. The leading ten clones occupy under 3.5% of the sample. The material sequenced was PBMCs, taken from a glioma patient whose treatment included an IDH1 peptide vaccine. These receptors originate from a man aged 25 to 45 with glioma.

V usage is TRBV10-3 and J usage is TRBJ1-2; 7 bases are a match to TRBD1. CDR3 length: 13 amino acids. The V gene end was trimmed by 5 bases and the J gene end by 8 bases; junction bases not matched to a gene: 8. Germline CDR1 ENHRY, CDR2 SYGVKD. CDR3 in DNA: TGTGCCATCAGTACGGGACAGCAACGGGGCTACACCTTC. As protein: CAISTGQQRGYTF.

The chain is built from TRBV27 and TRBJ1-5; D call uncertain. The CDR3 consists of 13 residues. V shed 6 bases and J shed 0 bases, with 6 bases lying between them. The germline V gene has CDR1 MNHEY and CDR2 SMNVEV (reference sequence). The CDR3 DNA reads TGTGCCAGCAGGGCAGATAGCAATCAGCCCCAGCATTTT. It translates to CASRADSNQPQHF.

The CDR3 bases are TGCGCCAGCAGTGAACAGAGGGGACACCCGGATCTAATCCGAAATCAGCCCCAGCATTTT. Amino acids: CASSEQRGHPDLIRNQPQHF. The chain uses TRBV10-2 and TRBJ1-5; D is possibly TRBD1 (6 bases). This CDR3 has 20 amino acids. CDR1 and CDR2 (germline): WSHSY, SAAADI. The ends were cut back, 3 bases at V and 4 bases at J, with 28 bases in the middle.

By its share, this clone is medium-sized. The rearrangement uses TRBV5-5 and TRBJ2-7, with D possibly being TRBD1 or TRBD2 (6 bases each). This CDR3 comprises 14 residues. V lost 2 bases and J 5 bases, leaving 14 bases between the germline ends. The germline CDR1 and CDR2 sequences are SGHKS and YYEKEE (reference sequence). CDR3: CASSFWVGGDEQYF. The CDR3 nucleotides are TGTGCCAGCAGCTTCTGGGTGGGGGGCGACGAGCAGTACTTC.

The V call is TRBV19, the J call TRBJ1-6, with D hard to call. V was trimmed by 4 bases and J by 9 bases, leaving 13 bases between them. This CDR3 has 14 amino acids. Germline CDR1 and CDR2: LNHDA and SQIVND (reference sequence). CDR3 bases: TGTGCCAGTAGTAGTGCGCTTCAAGGTTCACCCCTCCACTTT. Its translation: CASSSALQGSPLHF. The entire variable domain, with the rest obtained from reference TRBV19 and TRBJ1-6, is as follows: DGGITQSPKYLFRKEGQNVTLSCEQNLNHDAMYWYRQDPGQGLRLIYYSQIVNDFQKGDIAEGYSVSREKKESFPLTVTSAQKNPTAFYLCASSSALQGSPLHFGNGTRLTVT.

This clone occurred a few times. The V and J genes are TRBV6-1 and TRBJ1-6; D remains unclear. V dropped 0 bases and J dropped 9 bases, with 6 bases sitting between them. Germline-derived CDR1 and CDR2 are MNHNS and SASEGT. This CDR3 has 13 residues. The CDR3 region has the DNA TGTGCCAGCAGTGAAGCGGTTGGTTCACCCCTCCACTTT. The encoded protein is CASSEAVGSPLHF.

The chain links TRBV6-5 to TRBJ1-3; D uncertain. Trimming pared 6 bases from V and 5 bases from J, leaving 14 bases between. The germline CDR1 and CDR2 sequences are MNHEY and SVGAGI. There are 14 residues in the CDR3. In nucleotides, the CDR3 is TGTGCCAGCAGAACCTCCGGGAGAAGAAACACCATATATTTT. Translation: CASRTSGRRNTIYF.

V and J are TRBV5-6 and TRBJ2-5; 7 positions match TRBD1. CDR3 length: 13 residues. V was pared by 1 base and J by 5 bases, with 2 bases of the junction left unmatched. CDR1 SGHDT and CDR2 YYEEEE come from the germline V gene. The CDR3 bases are TGTGCCAGCAGCTTGAGGGGGCTTGAGACCCAGTACTTC. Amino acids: CASSLRGLETQYF.

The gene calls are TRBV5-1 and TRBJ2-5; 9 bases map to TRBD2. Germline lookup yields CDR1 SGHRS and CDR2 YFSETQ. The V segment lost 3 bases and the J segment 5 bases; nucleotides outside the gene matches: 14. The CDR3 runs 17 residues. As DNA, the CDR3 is TGCGCCAGCAGCTGGGACATACCGGGACTAGCCTCGGAGACCCAGTACTTC. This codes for CASSWDIPGLASETQYF.

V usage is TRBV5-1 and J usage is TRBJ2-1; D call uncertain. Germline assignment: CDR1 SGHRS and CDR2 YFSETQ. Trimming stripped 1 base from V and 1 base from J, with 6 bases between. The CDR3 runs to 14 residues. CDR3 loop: CASSLPGSYNEQFF. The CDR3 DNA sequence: TGCGCCAGCAGCTTGCCAGGTTCCTACAATGAGCAGTTCTTC.

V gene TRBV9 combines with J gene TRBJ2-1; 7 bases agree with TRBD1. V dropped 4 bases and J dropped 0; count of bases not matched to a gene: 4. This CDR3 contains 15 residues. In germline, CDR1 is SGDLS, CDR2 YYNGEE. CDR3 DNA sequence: TGTGCCAGCAGCCCAAACAGGGGCTCCTACAATGAGCAGTTCTTC. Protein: CASSPNRGSYNEQFF.

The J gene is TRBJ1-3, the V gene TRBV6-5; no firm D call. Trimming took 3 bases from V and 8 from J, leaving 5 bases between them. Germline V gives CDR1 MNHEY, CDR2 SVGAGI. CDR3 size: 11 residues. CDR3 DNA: TGTGCCAGCAGTTATGGGGACACCATATATTTT. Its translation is CASSYGDTIYF.

The CDR3 DNA sequence: TGTGCCAGCAGCGTAGCTGCAGGGGGCACTGAAGCTTTCTTT. This encodes CASSVAAGGTEAFF. The gene calls are TRBV9 and TRBJ1-1; 7 nucleotides align to TRBD1. CDR1 and CDR2 (germline): SGDLS, YYNGEE. The CDR3 length is 14 residues. V shed 0 bases, J shed 4 bases, and the junction held 3 bases outside the gene matches. The whole variable domain, remainder taken from reference TRBV9 and TRBJ1-1, is DSGVTQTPKHLITATGQRVTLRCSPRSGDLSVYWYQQSLDQGLQFLIQYYNGEERAKGNILERFSAQQFPDLHSELNLSSLELGDSALYFCASSVAAGGTEAFFGQGTRLTVV.

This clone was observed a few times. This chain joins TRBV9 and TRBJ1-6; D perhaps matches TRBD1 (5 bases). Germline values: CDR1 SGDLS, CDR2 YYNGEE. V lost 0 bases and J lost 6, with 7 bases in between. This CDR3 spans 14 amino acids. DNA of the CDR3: TGTGCCAGCAGCGTAGTAGGGGTTAATTCACCCCTCCACTTT. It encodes CASSVVGVNSPLHF. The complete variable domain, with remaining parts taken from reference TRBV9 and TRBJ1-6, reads DSGVTQTPKHLITATGQRVTLRCSPRSGDLSVYWYQQSLDQGLQFLIQYYNGEERAKGNILERFSAQQFPDLHSELNLSSLELGDSALYFCASSVVGVNSPLHFGNGTRLTVT.

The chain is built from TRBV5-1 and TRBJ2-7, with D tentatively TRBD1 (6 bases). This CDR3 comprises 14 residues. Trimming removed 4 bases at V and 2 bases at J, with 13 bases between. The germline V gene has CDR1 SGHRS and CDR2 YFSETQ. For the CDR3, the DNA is TGCGCCAGCAGCCCGCAAGGGACAACCTACGAGCAGTACTTC. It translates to CASSPQGTTYEQYF.

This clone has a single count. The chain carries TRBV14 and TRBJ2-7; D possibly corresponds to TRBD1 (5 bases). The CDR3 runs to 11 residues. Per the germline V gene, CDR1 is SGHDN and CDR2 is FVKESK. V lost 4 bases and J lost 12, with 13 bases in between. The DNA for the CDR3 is TGTGCCAGCAGCCTCAGGACAAAGATGTACTTC. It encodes CASSLRTKMYF. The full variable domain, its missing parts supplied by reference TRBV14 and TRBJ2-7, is EAGVTQFPSHSVIEKGQTVTLRCDPISGHDNLYWYRRVMGKEIKFLLHFVKESKQDESGMPNNRFLAERTGGTYSTLKVQPAELEDSGVYFCASSLRTKMYFGPGTRLTVT.

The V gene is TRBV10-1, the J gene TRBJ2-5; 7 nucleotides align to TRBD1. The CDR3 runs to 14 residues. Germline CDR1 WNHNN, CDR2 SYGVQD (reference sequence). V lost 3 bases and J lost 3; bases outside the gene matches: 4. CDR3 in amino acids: CASSERTGKETQYF. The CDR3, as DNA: TGCGCCAGCAGTGAACGGACAGGCAAAGAGACCCAGTACTTC.

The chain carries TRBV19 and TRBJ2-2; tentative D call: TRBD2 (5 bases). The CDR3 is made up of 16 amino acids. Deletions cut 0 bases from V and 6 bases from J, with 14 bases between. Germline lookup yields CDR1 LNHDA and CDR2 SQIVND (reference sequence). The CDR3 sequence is CASSIDTARRSGELFF. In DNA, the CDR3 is TGTGCCAGTAGTATAGACACAGCCAGGAGGTCCGGGGAGCTGTTTTTT.

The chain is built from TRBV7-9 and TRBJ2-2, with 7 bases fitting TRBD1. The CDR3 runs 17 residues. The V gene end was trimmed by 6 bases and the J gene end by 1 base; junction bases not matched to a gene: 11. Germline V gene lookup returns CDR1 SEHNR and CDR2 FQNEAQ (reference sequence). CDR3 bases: TGTGCCAGCAGGTACAGGTCCGGGACAGAGAACACCGGGGAGCTGTTTTTT. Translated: CASRYRSGTENTGELFF. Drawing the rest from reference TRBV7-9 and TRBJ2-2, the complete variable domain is DTGVSQNPRHKITKRGQNVTFRCDPISEHNRLYWYRQTLGQGPEFLTYFQNEAQLEKSRLLSDRFSAERPKGSFSTLEIQRTEQGDSAMYLCASRYRSGTENTGELFFGEGSRLTVL.

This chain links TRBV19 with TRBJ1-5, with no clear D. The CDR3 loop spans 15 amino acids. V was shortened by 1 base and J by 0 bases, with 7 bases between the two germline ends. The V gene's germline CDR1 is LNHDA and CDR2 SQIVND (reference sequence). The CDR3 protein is CASSIGLSSNQPQHF. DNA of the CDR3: TGTGCCAGTAGTATAGGACTATCTAGCAATCAGCCCCAGCATTTT.

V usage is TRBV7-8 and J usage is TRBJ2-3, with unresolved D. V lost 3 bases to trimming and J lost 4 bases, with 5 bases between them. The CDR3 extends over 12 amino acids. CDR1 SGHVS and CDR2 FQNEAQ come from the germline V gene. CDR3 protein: CASSFRADTQYF. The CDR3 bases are TGTGCCAGCAGCTTTCGGGCAGATACGCAGTATTTT.

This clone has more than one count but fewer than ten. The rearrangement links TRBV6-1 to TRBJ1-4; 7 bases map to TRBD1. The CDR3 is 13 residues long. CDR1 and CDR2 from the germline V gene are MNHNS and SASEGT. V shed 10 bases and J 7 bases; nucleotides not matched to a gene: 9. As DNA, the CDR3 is TGTGCCACCGCAGACAGGGTGGGTGAAAAACTGTTTTTT. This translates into CATADRVGEKLFF.

The CDR3 region is CASRPYRSHYNEQFF. CDR3 DNA: TGTGCCAGCAGACCATACAGATCCCACTACAATGAGCAGTTCTTC. J is TRBJ2-1 and V is TRBV27, with unresolved D. CDR1 and CDR2 from the germline V gene are MNHEY and SMNVEV (reference sequence). With 6 bases removed from V and 3 bases from J, the gap between germline ends came to 15 bases. CDR3 length: 15 residues.

The CDR3 loop is CASSELAGSTDTQYF. The CDR3 DNA reads as TGTGCCAGCAGCGAATTAGCGGGGTCCACAGATACGCAGTATTTT. The chain uses TRBV9 and TRBJ2-3; 8 positions match TRBD2. CDR1 SGDLS and CDR2 YYNGEE come from the germline V gene. CDR3 size: 15 residues. Trimming at V came to 3 bases and at J to 2 bases, leaving 5 bases not matched to a gene.